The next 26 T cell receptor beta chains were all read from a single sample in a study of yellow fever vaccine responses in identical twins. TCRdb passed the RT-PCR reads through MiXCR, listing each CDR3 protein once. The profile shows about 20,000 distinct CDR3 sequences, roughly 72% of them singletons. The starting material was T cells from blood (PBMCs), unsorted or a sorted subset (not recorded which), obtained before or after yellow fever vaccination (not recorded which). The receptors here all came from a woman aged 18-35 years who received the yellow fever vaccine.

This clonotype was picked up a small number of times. CDR3 region: CASSGTHINRDGELFF. The CDR3 nucleotides are TGCGCCAGCAGCGGAACTCACATCAACAGGGACGGGGAGCTGTTTTTT. The chain recombines TRBV5-1 with TRBJ2-2; D is possibly TRBD1 (6 bases). The V gene lost 4 bases and the J gene lost 7 bases, with 20 bases spanning the gap. The germline V gene encodes CDR1 SGHRS and CDR2 YFSETQ. The CDR3 covers 16 residues.

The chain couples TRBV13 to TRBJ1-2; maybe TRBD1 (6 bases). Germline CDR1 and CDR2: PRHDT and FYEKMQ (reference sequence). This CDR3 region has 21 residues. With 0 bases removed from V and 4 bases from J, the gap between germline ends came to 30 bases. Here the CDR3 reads CASSLGDLSLKRITGTYGYTF. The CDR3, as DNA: TGTGCCAGCAGCTTAGGGGATCTTTCTCTAAAAAGAATCACAGGGACCTATGGCTACACCTTC.

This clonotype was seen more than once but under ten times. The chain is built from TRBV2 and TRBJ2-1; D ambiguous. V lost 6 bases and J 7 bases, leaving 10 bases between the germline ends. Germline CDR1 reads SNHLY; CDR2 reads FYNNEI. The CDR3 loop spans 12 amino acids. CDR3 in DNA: TGTGCCAGCAGCCTGGTCCTTAATGAGCAGTTCTTC. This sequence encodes CASSLVLNEQFF. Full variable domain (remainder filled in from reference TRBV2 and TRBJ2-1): EPEVTQTPSHQVTQMGQEVILRCVPISNHLYFYWYRQILGQKVEFLVSFYNNEISEKSEIFDDQFSVERPDGSNFTLKIRSTKLEDSAMYFCASSLVLNEQFFGPGTRLTVL.

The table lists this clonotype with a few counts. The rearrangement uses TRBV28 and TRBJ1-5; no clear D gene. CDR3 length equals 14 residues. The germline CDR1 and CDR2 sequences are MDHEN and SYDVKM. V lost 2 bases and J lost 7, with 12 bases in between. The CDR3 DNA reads TGTGCCAGCAGTTTAACACGGGGTGGACAGCCCCAGCATTTT. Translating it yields CASSLTRGGQPQHF.

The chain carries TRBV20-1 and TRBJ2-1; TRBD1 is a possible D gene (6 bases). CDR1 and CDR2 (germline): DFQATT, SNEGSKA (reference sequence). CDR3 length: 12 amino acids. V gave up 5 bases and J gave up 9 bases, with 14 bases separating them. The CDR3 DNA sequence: TGCAGTGCTGGGAAACAGGGCCTTGAGCAGTTCTTC. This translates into CSAGKQGLEQFF.

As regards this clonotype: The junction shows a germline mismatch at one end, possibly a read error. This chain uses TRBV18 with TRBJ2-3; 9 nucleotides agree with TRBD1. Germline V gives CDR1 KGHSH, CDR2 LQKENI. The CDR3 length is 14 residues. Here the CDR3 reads CTSSPGQGGRTQYF. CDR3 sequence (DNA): TGTACCAGCTCACCGGGACAGGGAGGACGTACGCAGTATTTT.

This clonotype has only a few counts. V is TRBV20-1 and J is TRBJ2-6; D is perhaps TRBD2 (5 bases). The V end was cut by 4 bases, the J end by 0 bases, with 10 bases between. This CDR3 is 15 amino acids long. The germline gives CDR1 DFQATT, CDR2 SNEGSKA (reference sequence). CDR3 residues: CSATVGSSGANVLTF. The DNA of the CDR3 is TGCAGTGCTACGGTAGGGAGCTCTGGGGCCAACGTCCTGACTTTC.

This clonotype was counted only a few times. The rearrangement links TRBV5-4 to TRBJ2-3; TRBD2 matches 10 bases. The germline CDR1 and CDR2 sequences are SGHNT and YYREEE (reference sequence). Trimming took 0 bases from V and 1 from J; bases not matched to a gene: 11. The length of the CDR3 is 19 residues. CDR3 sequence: CASSLEIWGTSGGTDTQYF. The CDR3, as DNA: TGTGCCAGCAGCTTGGAAATCTGGGGAACTAGCGGGGGCACAGATACGCAGTATTTT.

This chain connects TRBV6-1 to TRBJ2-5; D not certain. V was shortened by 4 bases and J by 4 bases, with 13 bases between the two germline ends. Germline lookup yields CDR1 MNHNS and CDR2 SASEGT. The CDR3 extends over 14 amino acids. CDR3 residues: CASSGTHVTETQYF. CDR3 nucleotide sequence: TGTGCCAGCAGTGGGACCCACGTCACAGAGACCCAGTACTTC.

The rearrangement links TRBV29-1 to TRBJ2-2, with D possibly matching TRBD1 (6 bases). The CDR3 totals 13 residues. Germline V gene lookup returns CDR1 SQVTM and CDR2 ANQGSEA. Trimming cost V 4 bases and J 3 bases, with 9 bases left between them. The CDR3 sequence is CSVGGGYTGELFF. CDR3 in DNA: TGCAGCGTTGGTGGGGGCTACACCGGGGAGCTGTTTTTT.

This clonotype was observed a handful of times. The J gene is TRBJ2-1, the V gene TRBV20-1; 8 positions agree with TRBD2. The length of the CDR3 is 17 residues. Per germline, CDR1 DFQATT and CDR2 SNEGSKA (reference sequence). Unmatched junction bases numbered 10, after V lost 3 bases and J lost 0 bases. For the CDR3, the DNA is TGCAGTGCTAGTAGGCCACTAGCGGACTACTCCTACAATGAGCAGTTCTTC. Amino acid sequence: CSASRPLADYSYNEQFF.

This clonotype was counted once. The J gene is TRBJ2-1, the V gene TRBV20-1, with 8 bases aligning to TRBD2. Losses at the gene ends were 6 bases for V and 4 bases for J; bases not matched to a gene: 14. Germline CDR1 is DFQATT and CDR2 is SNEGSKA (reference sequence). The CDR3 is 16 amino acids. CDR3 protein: CSASRTRGGLYNEQFF. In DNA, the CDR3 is TGCAGTGCGAGTCGGACTCGCGGGGGGTTATACAATGAGCAGTTCTTC.

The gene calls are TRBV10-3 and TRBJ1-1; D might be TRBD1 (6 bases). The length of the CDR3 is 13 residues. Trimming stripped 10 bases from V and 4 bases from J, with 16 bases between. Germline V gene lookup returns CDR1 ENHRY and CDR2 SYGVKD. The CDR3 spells CATAQGSFTEAFF. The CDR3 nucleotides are TGTGCCACCGCACAGGGTTCCTTCACTGAAGCTTTCTTT.

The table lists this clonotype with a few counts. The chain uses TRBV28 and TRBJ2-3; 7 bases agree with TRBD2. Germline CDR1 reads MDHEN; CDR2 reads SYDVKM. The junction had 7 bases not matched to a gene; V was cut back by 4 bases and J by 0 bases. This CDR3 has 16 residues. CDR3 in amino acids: CASSSFPAGSTDTQYF. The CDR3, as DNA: TGTGCCAGCAGTTCCTTTCCAGCGGGAAGCACAGATACGCAGTATTTT. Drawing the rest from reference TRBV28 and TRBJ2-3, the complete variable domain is DVKVTQSSRYLVKRTGEKVFLECVQDMDHENMFWYRQDPGLGLRLIYFSYDVKMKEKGDIPEGYSVSREKKERFSLILESASTNQTSMYLCASSSFPAGSTDTQYFGPGTRLTVL.

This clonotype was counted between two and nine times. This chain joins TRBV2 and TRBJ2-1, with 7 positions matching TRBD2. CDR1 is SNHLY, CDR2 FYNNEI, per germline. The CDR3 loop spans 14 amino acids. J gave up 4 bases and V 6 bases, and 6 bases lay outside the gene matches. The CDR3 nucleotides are TGTGCCAGCAGAAAAAGCGGGACGTACAATGAGCAGTTCTTC. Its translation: CASRKSGTYNEQFF.

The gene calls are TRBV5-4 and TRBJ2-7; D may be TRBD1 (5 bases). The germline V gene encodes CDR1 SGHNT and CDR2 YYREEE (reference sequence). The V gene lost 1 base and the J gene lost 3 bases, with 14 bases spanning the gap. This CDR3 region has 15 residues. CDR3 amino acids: CASSLSQGGNYEQYF. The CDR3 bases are TGTGCCAGCAGCTTGTCCCAGGGCGGCAACTACGAGCAGTACTTC.

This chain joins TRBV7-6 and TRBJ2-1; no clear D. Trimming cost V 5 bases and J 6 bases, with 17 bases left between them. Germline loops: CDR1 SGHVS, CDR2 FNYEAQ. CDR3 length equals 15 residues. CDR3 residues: CASSTPSFLSNEQFF. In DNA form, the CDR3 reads TGTGCCAGCAGCACCCCTAGTTTTCTGAGCAATGAGCAGTTCTTC. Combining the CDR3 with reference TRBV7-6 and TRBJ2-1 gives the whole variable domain GAGVSQSPRYKVTKRGQDVALRCDPISGHVSLYWYRQALGQGPEFLTYFNYEAQQDKSGLPNDRFSAERPEGSISTLTIQRTEQRDSAMYRCASSTPSFLSNEQFFGPGTRLTVL.

The CDR3 spells CASSPRGNNEKLFF. In DNA form, the CDR3 reads TGTGCCAGCAGCCCGAGAGGGAATAATGAAAAACTGTTTTTT. V gene TRBV7-9 combines with J gene TRBJ1-4; unclear D gene. The germline CDR1 and CDR2 sequences are SEHNR and FQNEAQ (reference sequence). V shed 5 bases and J shed 4 bases, with 11 bases lying between them. This CDR3 spans 14 amino acids.

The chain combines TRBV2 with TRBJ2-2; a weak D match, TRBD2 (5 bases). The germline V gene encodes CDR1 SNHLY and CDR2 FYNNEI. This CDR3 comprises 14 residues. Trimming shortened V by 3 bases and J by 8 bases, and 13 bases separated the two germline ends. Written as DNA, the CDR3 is TGTGCCAGCAGTGATGAGAGGGTCCGGGGGGAGCTGTTTTTT. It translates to CASSDERVRGELFF.

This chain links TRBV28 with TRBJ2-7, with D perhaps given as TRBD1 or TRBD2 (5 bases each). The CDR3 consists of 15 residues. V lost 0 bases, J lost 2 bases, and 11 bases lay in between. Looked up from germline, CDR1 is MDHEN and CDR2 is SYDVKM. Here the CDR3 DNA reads TGTGCCAGCAGTTTATGGACCCGGGGCCCCTACGAGCAGTACTTC. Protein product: CASSLWTRGPYEQYF.

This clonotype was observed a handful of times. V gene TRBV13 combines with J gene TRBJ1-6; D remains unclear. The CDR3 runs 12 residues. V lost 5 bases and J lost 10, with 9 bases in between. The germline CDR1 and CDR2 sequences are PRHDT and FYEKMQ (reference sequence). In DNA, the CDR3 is TGTGCCAGCAGCCAATTAAGATCACCCCTCCACTTT. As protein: CASSQLRSPLHF.

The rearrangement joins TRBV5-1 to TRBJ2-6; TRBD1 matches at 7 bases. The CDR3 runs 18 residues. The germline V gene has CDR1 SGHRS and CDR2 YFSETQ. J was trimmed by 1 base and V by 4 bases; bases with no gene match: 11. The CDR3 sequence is CASSVLTGTVSGANVLTF. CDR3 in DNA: TGCGCCAGCAGCGTCCTGACAGGGACGGTTTCTGGGGCCAACGTCCTGACTTTC.

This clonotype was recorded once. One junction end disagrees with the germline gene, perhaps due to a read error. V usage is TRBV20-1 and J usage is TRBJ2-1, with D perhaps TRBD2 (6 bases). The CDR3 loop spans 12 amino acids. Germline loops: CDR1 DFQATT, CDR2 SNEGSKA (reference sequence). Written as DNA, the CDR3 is TGCAGTGCGAGAGCGGGCCACAATGAGCAGTTCTTC. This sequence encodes CSARAGHNEQFF.

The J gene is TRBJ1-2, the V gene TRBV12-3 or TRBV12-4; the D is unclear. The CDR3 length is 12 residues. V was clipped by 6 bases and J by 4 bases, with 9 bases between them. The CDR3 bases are TGTGCCAGCAGGGGGAGAGTCTATGGCTACACCTTC. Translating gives CASRGRVYGYTF.

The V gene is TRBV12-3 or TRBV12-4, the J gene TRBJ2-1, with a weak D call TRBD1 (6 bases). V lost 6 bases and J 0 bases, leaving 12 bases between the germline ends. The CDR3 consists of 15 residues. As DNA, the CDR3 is TGTGCCAGCAGCTACAGGGTGAGCTCCTACAATGAGCAGTTCTTC. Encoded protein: CASSYRVSSYNEQFF.

This CDR3 reads CSVEDGSYEQYF. In nucleotides, the CDR3 is TGCAGCGTGGAGGATGGGTCCTACGAGCAGTACTTC. The rearrangement links TRBV29-1 to TRBJ2-7, with D perhaps TRBD2 (5 bases). Germline lookup yields CDR1 SQVTM and CDR2 ANQGSEA. The length of the CDR3 is 12 residues. Trimming removed 6 bases at V and 1 base at J, with 10 bases between.